The TCR beta chain described here comes from a study of blood T cell repertoires in COVID-19. The length of the CDR3 is 16 residues. The germline V gene encodes CDR1 PRHDT and CDR2 FYEKMQ (reference sequence). Trimming removed 5 bases from V and 0 bases from J, with 16 bases in between. The assay was immunoSEQ multiplex PCR, and TCRdb's table has in-frame clones only and misses some. The top ten clones hold roughly 4.3% of a sample with roughly 250,000 clones, roughly 85% of them seen once. Recovery among Cohort 3 donors was established by two negative PCRs, clearance, or symptom resolution. Sequenced: PBMCs or T cells enriched from blood (not recorded which). The J gene is TRBJ2-5, the V gene TRBV13; maybe TRBD1 (6 bases). The source of this sequence is a woman in her twenties or thirties who had recovered from COVID-19. The CDR3, as DNA: TGTGCCAGCAGCCACCGGGACACCCTATACCAAGAGACCCAGTACTTC. This codes for CASSHRDTLYQETQYF.